Listed below are T cell receptor beta chains from one sample, sequenced in a study of CD8 T cells in ankylosing spondylitis. MiXCR, applied by TCRdb to the 5' RACE reads, yields one record per CDR3 protein. The top ten clones hold around 4.7% of a sample with over 150,000 distinct CDR3 sequences, 15% to 20% of them seen once. Sequencing was done on a sample of blood, either unsorted or a sorted T cell fraction (not recorded which). Receptor source: a male donor aged 10-30 years with ankylosing spondylitis or in good health (not recorded which). Both conserved end residues are part of each CDR3. A D gene is named only where the DNA matches it firmly. Some rows have no size entry. The others give once, few or many, or a class for an expanded clone.

d_gene	abundance	v_gene	j_gene	CDR3nt	CDR3aa
NA	many	TRBV10-1	TRBJ2-2	TGCGCCAGCAGCCCTAAGTGGACCGGGGAGCTGTTTTTT	CASSPKWTGELFF
NA	NA	TRBV7-2	TRBJ1-4	TGTGCCAGCATGGATGGGGCGGATGAAAAACTGTTTTTT	CASMDGADEKLFF
TRBD2	many	TRBV7-2	TRBJ2-3	TGTGCCAGCAGCCTAAGGAGCGGGAGGGCGACAGATACGCAGTATTTT	CASSLRSGRATDTQYF
NA	many	TRBV27	TRBJ2-3	TGTGCCAGCAGTTCGGCTACCCCAGGACTATATACGCAGTATTTT	CASSSATPGLYTQYF
TRBD2	few	TRBV27	TRBJ2-3	TGTGCCAGCAGTTTAACGGCTAGCGGGGCTCCTACAGATACGCAGTATTTT	CASSLTASGAPTDTQYF
NA	many	TRBV5-1	TRBJ2-1	TGCGCCAGCAGCTCGGACAGTTTATCGTACGAGCAGTTCTTC	CASSSDSLSYEQFF
TRBD1	NA	TRBV27	TRBJ2-1	TGTGCCAGCCCGGACAGGGTGCAACCCTACAATGAGCAGTTCTTC	CASPDRVQPYNEQFF
NA	many	TRBV7-9	TRBJ2-5	TGTGCCAGCAGTATACAGGGCCAAGAGACCCAGTACTTC	CASSIQGQETQYF
NA	many	TRBV20-1	TRBJ2-7	TGCAGTGCTAGGTCCCCATTCGGCGGGGTATCCTACGAGCAGTACTTC	CSARSPFGGVSYEQYF
TRBD1	many	TRBV4-2	TRBJ2-7	TGTGCCAGCAGCCAAGATGAATTGGGACAGGGGGCCACCTACGAGCAGTACTTC	CASSQDELGQGATYEQYF
TRBD1	many	TRBV20-1	TRBJ1-2	TGCAGTGCTCACAGGGGGCGTGATGGCTACACCTTC	CSAHRGRDGYTF
TRBD2	many	TRBV19	TRBJ2-1	TGTGCCAGTACCCTCCGGGCCGTAGCGGGAGATAATGAGCAGTTCTTC	CASTLRAVAGDNEQFF